Shown below are 7 T cell receptor beta chains from a single sample sequenced in a study of early T cells in non-severe SARS-CoV-2 infection. MiXCR, run by TCRdb on the 5' RACE reads, gives a single entry per CDR3 protein. The table includes some 52,000 distinct CDR3 sequences, around 8% detected once. The material sequenced was whole blood. These receptors all stem from an adult who was a healthcare worker with PCR-confirmed SARS-CoV-2 infection or an uninfected control (not recorded which).

The table lists this clonotype with many counts. The V and J genes are TRBV24-1 and TRBJ2-1, with 9 bases lining up with TRBD1. Germline V lookup: CDR1 KGHDR, CDR2 SFDVKD. The CDR3 extends over 16 amino acids. V shed 4 bases and J 5 bases; nucleotides not matched to a gene: 8. CDR3 sequence: CATSEDRGVFHNEQFF. The CDR3 DNA reads TGTGCCACCAGTGAGGACAGGGGCGTGTTTCACAATGAGCAGTTCTTC.

This clonotype came up a few times. This chain uses TRBV7-2 with TRBJ2-1; possible D gene TRBD1, 6 bases. Between the trimmed V and J ends, which lost 5 bases and 6 bases, there was a span of 14 bases. Germline CDR1 SGHTA, CDR2 FQGNSA. This CDR3 is built from 14 residues. The DNA for the CDR3 is TGTGCCAGCAGCATACGCCGGGACACCAATGAGCAGTTCTTC. This sequence encodes CASSIRRDTNEQFF. The entire variable domain, with the rest obtained from reference TRBV7-2 and TRBJ2-1, is as follows: GAGVSQSPSNKVTEKGKDVELRCDPISGHTALYWYRQSLGQGLEFLIYFQGNSAPDKSGLPSDRFSAERTGGSVSTLTIQRTQQEDSAVYLCASSIRRDTNEQFFGPGTRLTVL.

The rearrangement joins TRBV2 to TRBJ1-1, with D possibly TRBD1 on 6 matching bases. Germline CDR1 is SNHLY and CDR2 is FYNNEI. V was clipped by 7 bases and J by 2 bases, with 11 bases between them. The CDR3 length is 13 residues. CDR3 region: CASNLQGNTEAFF. The CDR3, as DNA: TGTGCCAGCAACCTACAGGGAAACACTGAAGCTTTCTTT.

This clonotype appeared a few times. V is TRBV5-1 and J is TRBJ2-5; D unclear. Trimming took off 3 bases at V and 1 base at J, with 7 bases between the two ends. The CDR3 extends over 13 amino acids. The germline CDR1 and CDR2 sequences are SGHRS and YFSETQ. For the CDR3, the DNA is TGCGCCAGCAGCTATAGAGGCCAAGAGACCCAGTACTTC. It specifies CASSYRGQETQYF.

This clonotype came up many times. This chain uses TRBV7-8 with TRBJ1-1; D remains unclear. V lost 0 bases to trimming and J lost 1 base, with 6 bases between them. CDR3 length equals 14 residues. Germline V gene data show CDR1 as SGHVS and CDR2 as FQNEAQ. The CDR3, as DNA: TGTGCCAGCAGCTTAGCGTTGGGGAACACTGAAGCTTTCTTT. It translates to CASSLALGNTEAFF.

Ten or more counts support this clonotype. The chain employs TRBV18 and TRBJ2-2; 7 nucleotides agree with TRBD1. In germline, CDR1 is KGHSH, CDR2 LQKENI. The length of the CDR3 is 16 residues. Losses at the gene ends were 3 bases for V and 0 bases for J; bases not matched to a gene: 4. The CDR3 reads CASSPRQGSNTGELFF. The DNA for the CDR3 is TGTGCCAGCTCACCTCGACAGGGCTCGAACACCGGGGAGCTGTTTTTT.

Ten or more counts support this clonotype. The rearrangement uses TRBV4-3 and TRBJ2-1; 13 bases are a match to TRBD2. CDR3 length: 16 residues. Germline V CDR1 and CDR2: LGHNA, YSLEER. The ends lost 0 bases at V and 10 bases at J; junction bases unmatched: 6. The chain's CDR3 is CASSQDLGLAGFEQFF. CDR3 DNA sequence: TGCGCCAGCAGCCAAGATTTGGGACTAGCGGGATTCGAGCAGTTCTTC.